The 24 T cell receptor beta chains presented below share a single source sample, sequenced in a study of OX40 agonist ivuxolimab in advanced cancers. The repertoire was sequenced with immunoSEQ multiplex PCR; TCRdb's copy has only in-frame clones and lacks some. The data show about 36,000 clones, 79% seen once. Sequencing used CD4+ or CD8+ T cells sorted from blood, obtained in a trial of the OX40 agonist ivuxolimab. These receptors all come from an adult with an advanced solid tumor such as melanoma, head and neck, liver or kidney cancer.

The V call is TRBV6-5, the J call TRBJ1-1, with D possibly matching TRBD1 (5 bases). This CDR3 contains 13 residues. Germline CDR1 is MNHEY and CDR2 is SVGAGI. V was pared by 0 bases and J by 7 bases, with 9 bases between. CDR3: CASSYSRGVEAFF. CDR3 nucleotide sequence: TGTGCCAGCAGTTACTCGCGGGGGGTTGAAGCTTTCTTT.

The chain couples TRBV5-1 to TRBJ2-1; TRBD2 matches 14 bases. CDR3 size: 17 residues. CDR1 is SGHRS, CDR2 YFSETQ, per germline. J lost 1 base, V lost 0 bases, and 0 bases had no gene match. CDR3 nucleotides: TGCGCCAGCAGCTTGGGACTAGCGGGGGGGTCCTACAATGAGCAGTTCTTC. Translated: CASSLGLAGGSYNEQFF.

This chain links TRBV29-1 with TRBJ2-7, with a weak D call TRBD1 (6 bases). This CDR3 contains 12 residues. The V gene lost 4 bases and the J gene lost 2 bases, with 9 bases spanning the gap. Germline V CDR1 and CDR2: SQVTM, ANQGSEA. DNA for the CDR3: TGCAGCGTTGCTACAGGGACCTACGAGCAGTACTTC. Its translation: CSVATGTYEQYF.

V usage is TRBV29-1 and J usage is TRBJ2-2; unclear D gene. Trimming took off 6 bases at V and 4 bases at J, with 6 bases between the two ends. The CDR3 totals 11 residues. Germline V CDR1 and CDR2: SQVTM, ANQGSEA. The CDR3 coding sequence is TGCAGCGTCCTCAGCACCGGGGAGCTGTTTTTT. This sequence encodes CSVLSTGELFF.

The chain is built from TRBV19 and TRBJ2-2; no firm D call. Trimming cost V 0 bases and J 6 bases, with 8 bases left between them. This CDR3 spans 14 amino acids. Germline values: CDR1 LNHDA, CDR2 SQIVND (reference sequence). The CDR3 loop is CASSIDLQAGELFF. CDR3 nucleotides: TGTGCCAGTAGTATAGATCTGCAGGCCGGGGAGCTGTTTTTT.

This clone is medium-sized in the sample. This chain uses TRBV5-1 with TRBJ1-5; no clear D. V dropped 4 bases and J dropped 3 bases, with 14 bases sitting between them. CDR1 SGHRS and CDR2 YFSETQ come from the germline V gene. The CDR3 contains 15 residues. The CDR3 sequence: CASSVGPEDNQPQHF. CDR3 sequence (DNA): TGCGCCAGCAGCGTAGGACCAGAGGACAATCAGCCCCAGCATTTT.

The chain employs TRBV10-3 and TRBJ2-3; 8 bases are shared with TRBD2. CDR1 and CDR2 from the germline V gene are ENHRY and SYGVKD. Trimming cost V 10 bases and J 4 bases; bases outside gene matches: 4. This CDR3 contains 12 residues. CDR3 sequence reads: CANAGGPDTQYF. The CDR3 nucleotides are TGTGCCAACGCGGGGGGCCCAGATACGCAGTATTTT.

Written as DNA, the CDR3 is TGTGCCTCAGGACTGGGGGACGAGCAGTACTTC. It specifies CASGLGDEQYF. The chain links TRBV10-3 to TRBJ2-7; D may be TRBD1 or TRBD2 (5 bases each). There are 11 residues in the CDR3. Germline CDR1 is ENHRY and CDR2 is SYGVKD. The germline V and J ends were trimmed by 11 bases and 5 bases, with 13 bases remaining between them.

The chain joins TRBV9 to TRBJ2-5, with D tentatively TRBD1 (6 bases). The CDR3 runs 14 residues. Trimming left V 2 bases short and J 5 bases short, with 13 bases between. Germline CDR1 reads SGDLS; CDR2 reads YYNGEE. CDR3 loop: CASSVQGLLETQYF. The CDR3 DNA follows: TGTGCCAGCAGCGTCCAGGGGTTATTGGAGACCCAGTACTTC.

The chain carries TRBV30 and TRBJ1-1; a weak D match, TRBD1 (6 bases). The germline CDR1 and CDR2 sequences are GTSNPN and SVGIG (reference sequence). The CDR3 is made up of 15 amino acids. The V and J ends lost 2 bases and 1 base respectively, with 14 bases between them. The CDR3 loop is CAWSKRQVTNTEAFF. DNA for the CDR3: TGTGCCTGGAGTAAAAGACAGGTCACGAACACTGAAGCTTTCTTT.

CDR3 in amino acids: CASSLAGGTGRGYTF. In DNA, the CDR3 is TGTGCCAGCAGCTTGGCAGGTGGGACAGGGCGAGGCTACACCTTC. The chain uses TRBV5-4 and TRBJ1-2; TRBD1 agrees at 9 bases. Trimming removed 0 bases from V and 8 bases from J; junction bases left unmatched: 8. CDR1 is SGHNT, CDR2 YYREEE, per germline (reference sequence). CDR3 length: 15 residues.

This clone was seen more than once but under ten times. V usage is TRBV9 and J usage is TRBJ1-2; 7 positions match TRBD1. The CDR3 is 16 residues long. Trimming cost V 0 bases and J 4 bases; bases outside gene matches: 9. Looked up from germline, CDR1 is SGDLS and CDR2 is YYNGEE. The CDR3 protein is CASSVGIGGLGYGYTF. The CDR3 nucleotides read TGTGCCAGCAGCGTAGGTATAGGGGGCCTTGGCTATGGCTACACCTTC.

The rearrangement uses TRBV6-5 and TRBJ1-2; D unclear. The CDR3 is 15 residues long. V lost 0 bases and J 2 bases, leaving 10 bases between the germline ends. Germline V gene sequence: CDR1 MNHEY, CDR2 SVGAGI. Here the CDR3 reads CASSYSHIPNYGYTF. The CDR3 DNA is TGTGCCAGCAGTTACTCCCACATTCCCAACTATGGCTACACCTTC.

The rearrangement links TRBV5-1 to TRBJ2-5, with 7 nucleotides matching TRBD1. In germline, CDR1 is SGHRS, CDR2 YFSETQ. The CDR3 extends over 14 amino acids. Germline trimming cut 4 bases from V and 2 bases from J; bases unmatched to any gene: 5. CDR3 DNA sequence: TGCGCCAGCAGCCCAGGGACAGCTCAAGAGACCCAGTACTTC. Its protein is CASSPGTAQETQYF.

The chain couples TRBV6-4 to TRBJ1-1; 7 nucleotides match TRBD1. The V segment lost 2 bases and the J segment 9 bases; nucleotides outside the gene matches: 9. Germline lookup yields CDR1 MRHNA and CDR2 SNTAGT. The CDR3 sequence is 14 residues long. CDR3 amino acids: CASSDPSQGVKAFF. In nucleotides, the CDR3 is TGTGCCAGCAGTGACCCTAGTCAGGGGGTGAAAGCTTTCTTT.

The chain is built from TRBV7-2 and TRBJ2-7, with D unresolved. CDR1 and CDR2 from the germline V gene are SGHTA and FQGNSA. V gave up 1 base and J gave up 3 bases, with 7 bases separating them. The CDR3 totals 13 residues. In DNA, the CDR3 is TGTGCCAGCAGCTTAGAAGTTAACTACGAGCAGTACTTC. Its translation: CASSLEVNYEQYF.

The CDR3 loop reads CASSLGEANTEAFF. The CDR3 nucleotides read TGTGCCAGCAGCCTCGGTGAGGCGAACACTGAAGCTTTCTTT. The chain carries TRBV5-4 and TRBJ1-1; D unresolved. The CDR3 contains 14 residues. With 4 bases removed from V and 1 base from J, the gap between germline ends came to 11 bases. Per germline, CDR1 SGHNT and CDR2 YYREEE (reference sequence).

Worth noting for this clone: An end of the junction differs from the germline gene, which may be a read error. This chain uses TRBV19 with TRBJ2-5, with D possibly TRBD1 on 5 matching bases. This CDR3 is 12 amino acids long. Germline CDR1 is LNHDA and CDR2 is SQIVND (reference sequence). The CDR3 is CVSSIRGETQYF. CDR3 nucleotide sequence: TGTGTCAGTAGTATAAGGGGAGAGACCCAGTACTTC. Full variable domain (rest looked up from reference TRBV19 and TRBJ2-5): DGGITQSPKYLFRKEGQNVTLSCEQNLNHDAMYWYRQDPGQGLRLIYYSQIVNDFQKGDIAEGYSVSREKKESFPLTVTSAQKNPTAFYLCVSSIRGETQYFGPGTRLLVL.

The CDR3: CASSPDRVPASGANVLTF. CDR3 in DNA: TGTGCCAGCAGTCCTGACAGAGTCCCAGCCTCTGGGGCCAACGTCCTGACTTTC. This chain joins TRBV27 and TRBJ2-6; maybe TRBD1 (5 bases). Trimming removed 5 bases at V and 0 bases at J, with 17 bases between. The germline CDR1 and CDR2 sequences are MNHEY and SMNVEV (reference sequence). The CDR3 has 18 amino acids.

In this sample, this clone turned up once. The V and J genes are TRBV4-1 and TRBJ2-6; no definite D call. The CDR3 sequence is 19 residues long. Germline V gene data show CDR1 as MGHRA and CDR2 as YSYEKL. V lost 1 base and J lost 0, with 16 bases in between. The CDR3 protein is CASSQGRTLHLSGANVLTF. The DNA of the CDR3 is TGCGCCAGCAGCCAAGGGCGGACGCTTCATCTCTCTGGGGCCAACGTCCTGACTTTC.

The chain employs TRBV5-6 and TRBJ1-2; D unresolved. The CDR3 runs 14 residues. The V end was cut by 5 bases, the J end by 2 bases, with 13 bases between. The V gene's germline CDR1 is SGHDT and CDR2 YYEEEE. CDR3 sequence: CASSRGSLNYGYTF. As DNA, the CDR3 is TGTGCCAGCAGTCGCGGGTCACTAAACTATGGCTACACCTTC.

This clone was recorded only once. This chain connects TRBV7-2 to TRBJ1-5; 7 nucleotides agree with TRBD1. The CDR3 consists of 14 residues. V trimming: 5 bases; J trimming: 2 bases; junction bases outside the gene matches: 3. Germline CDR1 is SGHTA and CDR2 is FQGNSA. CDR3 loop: CASSPTGRNQPQHF. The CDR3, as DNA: TGTGCCAGCAGCCCGACAGGGCGCAATCAGCCCCAGCATTTT.

This chain's CDR3 is CASSRDRGPSYEQYF. The CDR3 DNA is TGTGCCAGCAGTAGGGACAGGGGGCCCTCCTACGAGCAGTACTTC. V is TRBV6-1 and J is TRBJ2-7; TRBD1 aligns across 12 bases. The J segment lost 0 bases and the V segment lost 5 bases, leaving 2 bases of the junction unmatched. Germline CDR1 reads MNHNS; CDR2 reads SASEGT. This CDR3 has 15 residues.

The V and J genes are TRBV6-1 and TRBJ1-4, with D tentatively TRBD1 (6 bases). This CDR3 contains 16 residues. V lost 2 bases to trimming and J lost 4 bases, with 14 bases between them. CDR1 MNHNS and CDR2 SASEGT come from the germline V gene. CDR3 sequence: CASSEKRGASNEKLFF. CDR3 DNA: TGTGCCAGCAGTGAAAAGCGGGGGGCGAGTAATGAAAAACTGTTTTTT.